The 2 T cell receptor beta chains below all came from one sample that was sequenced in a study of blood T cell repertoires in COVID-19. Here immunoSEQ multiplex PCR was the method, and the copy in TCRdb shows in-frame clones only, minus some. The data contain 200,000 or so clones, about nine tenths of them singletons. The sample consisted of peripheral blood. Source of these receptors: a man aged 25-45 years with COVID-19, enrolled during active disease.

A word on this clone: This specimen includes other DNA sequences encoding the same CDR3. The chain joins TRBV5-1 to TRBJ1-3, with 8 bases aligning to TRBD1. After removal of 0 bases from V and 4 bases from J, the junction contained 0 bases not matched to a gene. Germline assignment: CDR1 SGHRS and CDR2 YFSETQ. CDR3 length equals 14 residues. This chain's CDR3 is CASSLGTGGNTIYF. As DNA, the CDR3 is TGCGCCAGCAGCTTGGGGACAGGGGGAAACACCATATATTTT.

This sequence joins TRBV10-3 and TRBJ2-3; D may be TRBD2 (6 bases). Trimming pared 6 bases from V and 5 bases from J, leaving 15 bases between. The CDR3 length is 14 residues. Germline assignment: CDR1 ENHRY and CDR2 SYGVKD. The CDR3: CAIRETSYGDTQYF. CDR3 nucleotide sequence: TGTGCCATCAGGGAGACTAGTTATGGAGATACGCAGTATTTT.